This is a list of T cell receptor beta chains from one sample in a study of OX40 agonist ivuxolimab in advanced cancers. Profiled with immunoSEQ multiplex PCR; TCRdb holds only in-frame clones, not every one. Of 35,000 to 45,000 clones listed, roughly 86% are singletons. The sequencing here drew on CD4+ or CD8+ T cells sorted from blood, taken in a trial of the OX40 agonist ivuxolimab. These receptors all stem from an adult with an advanced solid tumor such as melanoma, head and neck, liver or kidney cancer. Each CDR3 is given with its conserved first and last residue. The order of the fields is clone size, V gene, D gene, J gene, CDR3 protein, CDR3 DNA. A D gene is named only where the DNA matches it firmly. Clone size is shown for a subset of rows, as once, few, many or a class of expanded clone.

>few|TRBV6-5|-|TRBJ2-7
CASSSGPLYEQYF
TGTGCCAGCAGTTCCGGACCCCTCTACGAGCAGTACTTC
>-|TRBV19|-|TRBJ1-5
CASNGGVGQPQHF
TGTGCCAGTAATGGAGGGGTTGGACAGCCCCAGCATTTT
>-|TRBV28|-|TRBJ2-3
CASLAESTDTQYF
TGTGCCAGCCTCGCGGAATCTACAGATACGCAGTATTTT
>-|TRBV7-2|-|TRBJ2-3
CASSLEGGTDTQYF
TGTGCCAGCAGCTTAGAGGGCGGCACAGATACGCAGTATTTT
>-|TRBV19|-|TRBJ1-6
CASTNSGTYNSPLHF
TGTGCCAGTACAAATTCCGGGACCTATAATTCACCCCTCCACTTT
>-|TRBV6-5|-|TRBJ2-7
CASSPASPFQYF
TGTGCCAGCAGCCCTGCTTCACCATTCCAGTACTTC
>few|TRBV2|-|TRBJ1-5
CASSESWISNQPQHF
TGTGCCAGCAGTGAAAGTTGGATTAGCAATCAGCCCCAGCATTTT
>-|TRBV19|-|TRBJ1-1
CASSMAMNTEAFF
TGTGCCAGTAGTATGGCCATGAACACTGAAGCTTTCTTT
>-|TRBV2|-|TRBJ1-5
CASSGSNQPQHF
TGTGCCAGCAGTGGTAGCAATCAGCCCCAGCATTTT
>-|TRBV7-2|-|TRBJ1-6
CASSSSTEVSSPLHF
TGTGCCAGCAGCTCGTCGACTGAAGTATCTTCACCCCTCCACTTT
>-|TRBV6-5|-|TRBJ2-3
CASSYRADLPDTQYF
TGTGCCAGCAGTTACCGGGCTGACCTGCCGGATACGCAGTATTTT
>-|TRBV7-8|TRBD1|TRBJ2-3
CASSFRGGSTDTQYF
TGTGCCAGCAGCTTCAGAGGGGGCTCCACAGATACGCAGTATTTT
>-|TRBV5-4|-|TRBJ1-2
CASSAERGEFSGYTF
TGTGCCAGCAGCGCCGAGAGAGGGGAGTTCTCTGGCTACACCTTC
>-|TRBV7-9|-|TRBJ2-2
CASSFTGTTGELFF
TGTGCCAGCAGCTTTACAGGAACCACCGGGGAGCTGTTTTTT
>-|TRBV7-9|TRBD1|TRBJ2-5
CASSLYTRGQGRETQYF
TGTGCCAGCAGCTTATATACGAGGGGACAGGGGCGAGAGACCCAGTACTTC
>once|TRBV13|-|TRBJ2-1
CASSEQGYEQFF
TGTGCCAGCAGCGAACAGGGTTATGAGCAGTTCTTC
>few|TRBV27|-|TRBJ2-7
CASSLAKGMGHYEQYF
TGTGCCAGCAGTTTAGCAAAGGGAATGGGTCACTACGAGCAGTACTTC
>-|TRBV7-2|TRBD1|TRBJ1-4
CASSLGQGGGPREKLFF
TGTGCCAGCAGCTTGGGACAGGGCGGTGGTCCACGCGAAAAACTGTTTTTT
>-|TRBV6-5|-|TRBJ2-3
CASRGWAPTDTQYF
TGTGCCAGCAGAGGATGGGCCCCCACAGATACGCAGTATTTT
>-|TRBV5-5|-|TRBJ1-1
CASSLLQLNTEAFF
TGTGCCAGCAGCTTGCTACAGCTGAACACTGAAGCTTTCTTT
>-|TRBV6-5|-|TRBJ1-2
CASSYSGQPSGYGYTF
TGTGCCAGCAGTTACTCAGGCCAGCCCTCTGGCTATGGCTACACCTTC
>-|TRBV6-6|-|TRBJ2-7
CASSLNQGSEQYF
TGTGCCAGCAGCCTTAACCAGGGATCCGAGCAGTACTTC
>-|TRBV27|-|TRBJ2-7
CASTSNLGRICYEQYF
TGTGCCAGCACCTCGAATTTGGGGCGTATTTGCTACGAGCAGTACTTC
>-|TRBV7-2|-|TRBJ2-2
CASSFVSVYTTGELFF
TGTGCCAGCAGCTTCGTCTCGGTATACACAACCGGGGAGCTGTTTTTT
>-|TRBV6-5|-|TRBJ2-5
CASSAAGQETQYF
TGTGCCAGCAGTGCCGCAGGCCAAGAGACCCAGTACTTC
>-|TRBV18|TRBD1|TRBJ2-2
CASSPVGTGGRSGELFF
TGTGCCAGCTCACCGGTCGGGACAGGGGGCCGAAGCGGGGAGCTGTTTTTT
>-|TRBV6-1|-|TRBJ1-5
CASRDRTFNQPQHF
TGTGCCAGCAGGGACCGGACATTCAATCAGCCCCAGCATTTT
>-|TRBV5-1|-|TRBJ2-4
CASSFGSQAAKNIQYF
TGCGCCAGCAGCTTCGGATCTCAGGCAGCCAAAAACATTCAGTACTTC
>few|TRBV6-5|TRBD1|TRBJ2-7
CASRTGTGIYEQYF
TGTGCCAGCAGGACCGGGACAGGGATCTACGAGCAGTACTTC
>-|TRBV2|-|TRBJ2-7
CASSLNTEQYF
TGTGCCAGCAGCTTAAATACAGAGCAGTACTTC